This passage covers 22 T cell receptor beta chains from one sample sequenced in a study of Siglec-9 on CD8 T cells in melanoma. Method: immunoSEQ multiplex PCR; TCRdb's copy keeps in-frame clones and lacks some. The sample contains approximately 35,000 clones, approximately 83% of which appear only once. Specimen: Siglec-9- CD8+ T cells sorted from blood. Receptors originate from a human donor in good health.

The J gene is TRBJ2-1, the V gene TRBV14, with 14 bases matching TRBD2. This CDR3 has 17 amino acids. Losses at the gene ends were 3 bases for V and 3 bases for J; bases not matched to a gene: 4. Germline CDR1 SGHDN, CDR2 FVKESK. The CDR3 DNA follows: TGTGCCAGCAGCCAGAGGACTAGCGGGAGGATCTACAATGAGCAGTTCTTC. Translated, it gives CASSQRTSGRIYNEQFF.

The chain uses TRBV5-1 and TRBJ2-3; the match to TRBD2 covers 9 bases. The ends lost 7 bases at V and 2 bases at J; junction bases unmatched: 8. The germline gives CDR1 SGHRS, CDR2 YFSETQ. This CDR3 spans 15 amino acids. The CDR3 sequence: CASSMTSGYTDTQYF. CDR3 sequence (DNA): TGCGCCAGCTCCATGACTAGCGGTTACACAGATACGCAGTATTTT.

This clone was seen more than once but under ten times. The V gene is TRBV27, the J gene TRBJ1-1; TRBD1 might be the D (5 bases). There are 14 residues in the CDR3. CDR1 and CDR2 (germline): MNHEY, SMNVEV (reference sequence). Trimming left V 3 bases short and J 2 bases short, with 10 bases between. The CDR3 spells CASSLWGPNTEAFF. CDR3 nucleotides: TGTGCCAGCAGTTTGTGGGGACCCAACACTGAAGCTTTCTTT.

The chain links TRBV10-3 to TRBJ2-2; TRBD1 matches at 9 bases. CDR3 size: 19 residues. The germline CDR1 and CDR2 sequences are ENHRY and SYGVKD. V lost 5 bases to trimming and J lost 5 bases; unmatched junction nucleotides: 18. The CDR3 region is CAISSGTGTSDYLTGELFF. The CDR3 DNA is TGTGCCATCAGTTCCGGGACAGGGACTTCGGACTATCTGACCGGGGAGCTGTTTTTT.

The chain has TRBV30 and TRBJ1-2; a weak D match, TRBD1 (6 bases). The CDR3 contains 13 residues. Germline values: CDR1 GTSNPN, CDR2 SVGIG (reference sequence). The V end was cut by 2 bases, the J end by 3 bases, with 10 bases between. CDR3 residues: CAWSWGAYYGYTF. The CDR3 nucleotides read TGTGCCTGGAGTTGGGGGGCTTACTATGGCTACACCTTC.

The rearrangement uses TRBV4-1 and TRBJ2-1; D remains ambiguous. The germline V gene has CDR1 MGHRA and CDR2 YSYEKL. The CDR3 length is 13 residues. V was cut by 2 bases and J by 5 bases, with 7 bases left in between. CDR3 residues: CASSQLWDNEQFF. CDR3 nucleotide sequence: TGCGCCAGCAGCCAACTGTGGGACAATGAGCAGTTCTTC.

The J gene is TRBJ2-7, the V gene TRBV11-2; D is perhaps TRBD2 (5 bases). Trimming cost V 5 bases and J 0 bases, with 17 bases left between them. This CDR3 region has 16 residues. CDR1 is SGHAT and CDR2 is FQNNGV in the germline V gene. This CDR3 is CASSAAPAVGSYEQYF. As DNA, the CDR3 is TGTGCCAGCAGCGCGGCCCCAGCGGTTGGCTCCTACGAGCAGTACTTC.

This chain links TRBV27 with TRBJ2-1; 10 nucleotides line up with TRBD2. The CDR3 covers 16 residues. The germline V gene encodes CDR1 MNHEY and CDR2 SMNVEV (reference sequence). V dropped 5 bases and J dropped 6; count of bases not matched to a gene: 10. CDR3: CASSTAGTSAFNEQFF. As DNA, the CDR3 is TGTGCCAGCAGTACCGCCGGGACTAGCGCTTTCAATGAGCAGTTCTTC.

The chain couples TRBV6-1 to TRBJ2-7; D gene ambiguous. V lost 1 base, J lost 1 base, and 11 bases lay in between. The germline gives CDR1 MNHNS, CDR2 SASEGT. CDR3 length: 15 residues. The CDR3 DNA is TGTGCCAGCAGTGAAGGCGTCCTAGTTTCCTACGAGCAGTACTTC. This gives the protein CASSEGVLVSYEQYF.

The chain employs TRBV7-8 and TRBJ2-5; D possibly corresponds to TRBD2 (6 bases). The CDR3 extends over 16 amino acids. Trimming stripped 3 bases from V and 4 bases from J, with 18 bases between. From germline, CDR1 is SGHVS and CDR2 FQNEAQ. In DNA form, the CDR3 reads TGTGCCAGCAGCTTTGCGGGACGCAGGGTGGGAGAGACCCAGTACTTC. Its translation is CASSFAGRRVGETQYF.

The chain couples TRBV10-3 to TRBJ2-1; a possible D gene is TRBD1 (6 bases). The CDR3 length is 14 residues. Germline CDR1 is ENHRY and CDR2 is SYGVKD. V lost 5 bases to trimming and J lost 3 bases, with 11 bases between them. The CDR3 region has the DNA TGTGCCATCAGTCGACCGGACAGCTACAATGAGCAGTTCTTC. Translating gives CAISRPDSYNEQFF.

The V and J genes are TRBV5-1 and TRBJ1-2, with a weak D call TRBD1 (6 bases). This CDR3 has 13 residues. Trimming removed 4 bases at V and 4 bases at J, with 11 bases between. The germline V gene encodes CDR1 SGHRS and CDR2 YFSETQ. CDR3 DNA sequence: TGCGCCAGCAGCGTCGGACAGTTCTATGGCTACACCTTC. This sequence encodes CASSVGQFYGYTF.

This rearrangement joins TRBV5-4 to TRBJ2-5; TRBD2 matches 10 bases. The J segment lost 1 base and the V segment lost 3 bases, leaving 3 bases of the junction unmatched. CDR3 length equals 15 residues. From germline, CDR1 is SGHNT and CDR2 YYREEE (reference sequence). The CDR3 here is CASSSLAGVQETQYF. The CDR3 region has the DNA TGTGCCAGCAGCTCTCTAGCGGGGGTCCAAGAGACCCAGTACTTC.

The genes are TRBV27 and TRBJ2-7, with a tentative D call TRBD2 (6 bases). The length of the CDR3 is 15 residues. Trimming took 0 bases from V and 1 from J, leaving 10 bases between them. Germline V gene data show CDR1 as MNHEY and CDR2 as SMNVEV (reference sequence). The CDR3 is CASSLSRDWSYEQYF. The CDR3 nucleotides are TGTGCCAGCAGTTTATCGCGGGACTGGTCCTACGAGCAGTACTTC.

The chain links TRBV4-1 to TRBJ2-7, with D perhaps matching TRBD1 (6 bases). The CDR3 loop spans 15 amino acids. V shed 0 bases and J shed 4 bases, with 13 bases lying between them. The germline gives CDR1 MGHRA, CDR2 YSYEKL. The CDR3 coding sequence is TGCGCCAGCAGCCAAGAGGCCAGGGGTCCTTACGAGCAGTACTTC. It yields the protein CASSQEARGPYEQYF.

The table lists this clone with a count of one. The chain joins TRBV2 to TRBJ2-2; D could derive from TRBD1 or TRBD2 (5 bases each). CDR1 SNHLY and CDR2 FYNNEI come from the germline V gene. There are 16 residues in the CDR3. Trimming removed 5 bases from V and 1 base from J, with 14 bases in between. CDR3 in amino acids: CASSPGTVENTGELFF. In nucleotides, the CDR3 is TGTGCCAGCAGTCCCGGGACGGTTGAGAACACCGGGGAGCTGTTTTTT. The variable domain in full, with the rest retrieved from reference TRBV2 and TRBJ2-2, is EPEVTQTPSHQVTQMGQEVILRCVPISNHLYFYWYRQILGQKVEFLVSFYNNEISEKSEIFDDQFSVERPDGSNFTLKIRSTKLEDSAMYFCASSPGTVENTGELFFGEGSRLTVL.

The rearrangement uses TRBV7-3 and TRBJ2-3; D is possibly TRBD1 (6 bases). The V and J ends lost 5 bases and 2 bases respectively, with 14 bases between them. The CDR3 is 15 residues long. Germline V lookup: CDR1 SGHTA, CDR2 FQGTGA. This chain's CDR3 is CASSPLTGHTDTQYF. The CDR3 coding sequence is TGTGCCAGCAGCCCCCTGACAGGTCACACAGATACGCAGTATTTT.

The V call is TRBV28, the J call TRBJ2-7; 10 bases agree with TRBD2. Germline assignment: CDR1 MDHEN and CDR2 SYDVKM. J gave up 4 bases and V 5 bases, and 8 bases lay outside the gene matches. This CDR3 is built from 15 residues. CDR3 protein: CASSGPGLALYEQYF. In DNA form, the CDR3 reads TGTGCCAGCAGTGGACCGGGACTAGCGCTTTACGAGCAGTACTTC.

DNA of the CDR3: TGTGCCAGCAGCCAAGATCATAGGGGCTCCGGGTCCTACGAGCAGTACTTC. Translation gives CASSQDHRGSGSYEQYF. The chain links TRBV4-2 to TRBJ2-7; a weak D match, TRBD1 (5 bases). The CDR3 contains 17 residues. V lost 0 bases to trimming and J lost 1 base, with 16 bases between them. Germline CDR1 and CDR2: LGHNA and YNFKEQ.

V usage is TRBV7-3 and J usage is TRBJ2-5, with no clear D. The CDR3 contains 14 residues. With 0 bases removed from V and 1 base from J, the gap between germline ends came to 6 bases. Looked up from germline, CDR1 is SGHTA and CDR2 is FQGTGA. CDR3: CASSLTGGQETQYF. The DNA of the CDR3 is TGTGCCAGCAGCTTAACTGGTGGCCAAGAGACCCAGTACTTC.

The chain recombines TRBV19 with TRBJ2-7; TRBD1 matches 7 bases. The CDR3 totals 16 residues. The germline V gene encodes CDR1 LNHDA and CDR2 SQIVND (reference sequence). The J segment lost 3 bases and the V segment lost 2 bases, leaving 10 bases of the junction unmatched. The CDR3 protein is CASSIHRDSLHYEQYF. For the CDR3, the DNA is TGTGCCAGTAGTATACACCGGGACAGTTTACACTACGAGCAGTACTTC.

The V gene is TRBV28, the J gene TRBJ2-2; 7 nucleotides line up with TRBD2. J gave up 7 bases and V 1 base, and 9 bases lay outside the gene matches. Germline assignment: CDR1 MDHEN and CDR2 SYDVKM. The CDR3 is 16 amino acids. CDR3 protein: CASSLSFRGEDGELFF. The DNA for the CDR3 is TGTGCCAGCAGTTTATCATTCCGGGGGGAGGACGGGGAGCTGTTTTTT. Together with reference TRBV28 and TRBJ2-2, the CDR3 gives the full variable domain: DVKVTQSSRYLVKRTGEKVFLECVQDMDHENMFWYRQDPGLGLRLIYFSYDVKMKEKGDIPEGYSVSREKKERFSLILESASTNQTSMYLCASSLSFRGEDGELFFGEGSRLTVL.